This passage covers 19 T cell receptor beta chains from one sample sequenced in a study of cytomegalovirus exposure and HLA in healthy donors. The PCR ran on 60 Vbeta and 13 Jbeta primers. Method: immunoSEQ multiplex PCR; TCRdb's copy keeps in-frame clones and lacks some. The sample contains 70,000 to 90,000 clones, 75% of which appear only once. The sample comprised PBMCs. The receptors were sampled from a man aged 35 to 55 in good health and CMV-seronegative.

The genes are TRBV29-1 and TRBJ1-2, with a possible D match to TRBD1 (5 bases). CDR3 length: 11 amino acids. With 3 bases removed from V and 6 bases from J, the gap between germline ends came to 8 bases. Per germline, CDR1 SQVTM and CDR2 ANQGSEA. CDR3 sequence (DNA): TGCAGCGTTGATTCGGGGGATGGCTACACCTTC. Its protein product is CSVDSGDGYTF.

The J gene is TRBJ1-2, the V gene TRBV11-3; the D gene is possibly TRBD1 (5 bases). Germline CDR1 and CDR2: SGHNT and YENEEA. The germline V and J ends were trimmed by 5 bases and 8 bases, with 12 bases remaining between them. CDR3 length equals 12 residues. The CDR3 sequence: CASSGALRGYTF. CDR3 nucleotides: TGTGCCAGCAGCGGGGCTCTTAGAGGCTACACCTTC.

The rearrangement uses TRBV10-2 and TRBJ1-4, with 7 bases aligning to TRBD1. The J segment lost 8 bases and the V segment lost 6 bases, leaving 0 bases of the junction unmatched. CDR1 is WSHSY and CDR2 is SAAADI in the germline V gene. This CDR3 has 11 residues. CDR3 in amino acids: CASRTGEKLFF. In DNA, the CDR3 is TGCGCCAGCAGGACAGGGGAAAAACTGTTTTTT.

V usage is TRBV27 and J usage is TRBJ1-1; D may be TRBD1 (5 bases). Looked up from germline, CDR1 is MNHEY and CDR2 is SMNVEV (reference sequence). This CDR3 is 14 amino acids long. V was clipped by 7 bases and J by 3 bases, with 15 bases between them. The CDR3 DNA follows: TGTGCCAGCACCCGGCGGGGGAAAGACACTGAAGCTTTCTTT. This sequence encodes CASTRRGKDTEAFF.

Worth noting for this clone: One end of the junction is discordant with germline, which a read error may explain. This chain joins TRBV2 and TRBJ1-5; the match to TRBD1 covers 9 bases. The germline V gene encodes CDR1 SNHLY and CDR2 FYNNEI. The CDR3 spans 12 residues. The CDR3, as DNA: TGTGCCAGCAGTGCCACGGGACAGGGTACCGATTTT. This codes for CASSATGQGTDF.

The chain combines TRBV5-5 with TRBJ2-1; 9 nucleotides align to TRBD2. The trim removed 0 bases at V and 5 bases at J, leaving 6 bases unmatched. Germline V CDR1 and CDR2: SGHKS, YYEKEE (reference sequence). The length of the CDR3 is 16 residues. The CDR3 loop is CASSLVGTSRNNEQFF. CDR3 sequence (DNA): TGTGCCAGCAGCTTGGTTGGGACTAGCCGGAACAATGAGCAGTTCTTC.

The rearrangement joins TRBV6-6 to TRBJ1-4; possibly TRBD1 for D (5 bases). Trimming shortened V by 10 bases and J by 0 bases, and 9 bases separated the two germline ends. The CDR3 extends over 13 amino acids. Germline V gene sequence: CDR1 MNHNY, CDR2 SVGAGI (reference sequence). The chain's CDR3 is CATVGPTNEKLFF. CDR3 bases: TGTGCCACCGTGGGGCCAACTAATGAAAAACTGTTTTTT.

This clone came up a few times. The chain joins TRBV19 to TRBJ1-1; no clear D. Germline CDR1 reads LNHDA; CDR2 reads SQIVND (reference sequence). V was pared by 7 bases and J by 2 bases, with 8 bases between. The CDR3 is made up of 12 amino acids. The DNA for the CDR3 is TGTGCCAGTACCCGGGGAAACACTGAAGCTTTCTTT. It translates to CASTRGNTEAFF. Variable domain in full (rest from reference TRBV19 and TRBJ1-1): DGGITQSPKYLFRKEGQNVTLSCEQNLNHDAMYWYRQDPGQGLRLIYYSQIVNDFQKGDIAEGYSVSREKKESFPLTVTSAQKNPTAFYLCASTRGNTEAFFGQGTRLTVV.

Here the CDR3 reads CASSLGLAGGYYEQYF. The CDR3 DNA reads as TGCGCCAGCAGCCTAGGACTAGCGGGAGGTTACTACGAGCAGTACTTC. The genes are TRBV5-1 and TRBJ2-7, with TRBD2 identical over 14 bases. Trimming cost V 4 bases and J 3 bases; bases outside gene matches: 6. Germline values: CDR1 SGHRS, CDR2 YFSETQ. The CDR3 runs 16 residues.

This chain links TRBV5-4 with TRBJ2-3, with TRBD2 identical over 7 bases. This CDR3 spans 16 amino acids. Germline V gene sequence: CDR1 SGHNT, CDR2 YYREEE (reference sequence). The ends lost 5 bases at V and 1 base at J; junction bases unmatched: 10. This chain's CDR3 is CASSTSPLAGTDTQYF. For the CDR3, the DNA is TGTGCCAGCAGTACCTCCCCGCTAGCGGGCACAGATACGCAGTATTTT.

The V call is TRBV6-5, the J call TRBJ2-5; the match to TRBD2 covers 8 bases. Trimming removed 2 bases from V and 4 bases from J; junction bases left unmatched: 9. The CDR3 sequence is 16 residues long. CDR1 is MNHEY and CDR2 is SVGAGI in the germline V gene. The CDR3 DNA follows: TGTGCCAGCAGTTACGACCGAGACGGGGGGGGAGAGACCCAGTACTTC. Its protein product is CASSYDRDGGGETQYF.

The V call is TRBV6-5, the J call TRBJ2-5, with 10 bases lining up with TRBD2. The CDR3 totals 16 residues. Losses at the gene ends were 4 bases for V and 10 bases for J; bases not matched to a gene: 15. Germline V gene data show CDR1 as MNHEY and CDR2 as SVGAGI. The CDR3: CASSSRLAGALQNQYF. In nucleotides, the CDR3 is TGTGCCAGCAGTTCCCGGCTAGCGGGGGCCCTGCAGAACCAGTACTTC.

The rearrangement joins TRBV9 to TRBJ2-1, with 10 bases aligning to TRBD1. Germline V lookup: CDR1 SGDLS, CDR2 YYNGEE. This CDR3 region has 15 residues. V lost 1 base, J lost 4 bases, and 2 bases stayed unmatched. The CDR3 loop reads CASSVRTGGYNEQFF. The DNA of the CDR3 is TGTGCCAGCAGCGTACGGACAGGGGGTTACAATGAGCAGTTCTTC. The whole variable domain, remainder taken from reference TRBV9 and TRBJ2-1, is DSGVTQTPKHLITATGQRVTLRCSPRSGDLSVYWYQQSLDQGLQFLIQYYNGEERAKGNILERFSAQQFPDLHSELNLSSLELGDSALYFCASSVRTGGYNEQFFGPGTRLTVL.

The chain employs TRBV5-1 and TRBJ2-7, with D perhaps matching TRBD2 (5 bases). The germline V and J ends were trimmed by 4 bases and 2 bases, with 19 bases remaining between them. Germline V gives CDR1 SGHRS, CDR2 YFSETQ. CDR3 length: 16 amino acids. This CDR3 is CASSRWPPDGTYEQYF. The CDR3, as DNA: TGCGCCAGCAGCCGTTGGCCCCCCGACGGGACCTACGAGCAGTACTTC.

The CDR3 DNA reads as TGTGCCAGCAGTCCCACTAGCGGGAGGGCCTTGTTGTTCTTC. Its protein is CASSPTSGRALLFF. This chain links TRBV7-6 with TRBJ2-1; 13 bases fit TRBD2. The CDR3 is 14 residues long. The germline V gene has CDR1 SGHVS and CDR2 FNYEAQ. V lost 6 bases and J lost 15; bases outside the gene matches: 11.

This clone was seen a single time. The J gene is TRBJ1-5, the V gene TRBV27; maybe TRBD1 (5 bases). The germline CDR1 and CDR2 sequences are MNHEY and SMNVEV (reference sequence). This CDR3 is built from 16 residues. Trimming took 1 base from V and 2 from J, leaving 12 bases between them. CDR3 DNA sequence: TGTGCCAGCAGTTTATGGGCGGGGGGTGGCAATCAGCCCCAGCATTTT. This encodes CASSLWAGGGNQPQHF.

The rearrangement joins TRBV27 to TRBJ2-7; tentatively, D is TRBD2 (7 bases). CDR1 is MNHEY, CDR2 SMNVEV, per germline (reference sequence). Trimming cost V 2 bases and J 0 bases, with 23 bases left between them. The CDR3 loop spans 19 amino acids. The CDR3 nucleotides are TGTGCCAGCAGTTTAAGGATCCGGAGCGGGACAAGAAGCTCCTACGAGCAGTACTTC. Its protein is CASSLRIRSGTRSSYEQYF.

J is TRBJ2-2 and V is TRBV30; 8 positions match TRBD2. V lost 5 bases and J lost 4; bases outside the gene matches: 6. This CDR3 has 14 residues. The germline V gene has CDR1 GTSNPN and CDR2 SVGIG (reference sequence). CDR3 in DNA: TGTGCCTGGTCCGGGACTAGTCTCACCGGGGAGCTGTTTTTT. Translation gives CAWSGTSLTGELFF.

The V gene is TRBV10-2, the J gene TRBJ2-3; D not resolved. V was cut by 6 bases and J by 9 bases, with 16 bases left in between. The CDR3 length is 13 residues. Germline CDR1 is WSHSY and CDR2 is SAAADI. The CDR3 reads CASSHPSTKTQYF. CDR3 DNA sequence: TGCGCCAGCAGCCACCCGAGTACGAAGACGCAGTATTTT.